Below, 21 T cell receptor beta chains from the same sample are listed, as sequenced in a study of blood T cell repertoires in COVID-19. Some clones are missing from TCRdb's copy, which holds only in-frame ones; the method was immunoSEQ multiplex PCR. The sample records 270,000 or so clones, approximately 90% being singletons. Specimen: PBMCs or T cells enriched from blood (not recorded which). The receptors shown here come from a woman aged 40 to 50 with acute COVID-19.

The chain recombines TRBV7-6 with TRBJ2-2, with 7 bases lining up with TRBD2. Germline V gene data show CDR1 as SGHVS and CDR2 as FNYEAQ. The CDR3 has 15 residues. The V and J ends lost 5 bases and 1 base, in that order; junction bases with no gene match: 4. The CDR3 region has the DNA TGTGCCAGCAGCCAGGGACTAAGGAACACCGGGGAGCTGTTTTTT. It is translated as CASSQGLRNTGELFF. The entire variable domain, with the rest obtained from reference TRBV7-6 and TRBJ2-2, is as follows: GAGVSQSPRYKVTKRGQDVALRCDPISGHVSLYWYRQALGQGPEFLTYFNYEAQQDKSGLPNDRFSAERPEGSISTLTIQRTEQRDSAMYRCASSQGLRNTGELFFGEGSRLTVL.

V gene TRBV24-1 combines with J gene TRBJ1-2; D may be TRBD1 (6 bases). Germline V CDR1 and CDR2: KGHDR, SFDVKD. Trimming shortened V by 2 bases and J by 8 bases, and 11 bases separated the two germline ends. This CDR3 has 13 residues. CDR3 protein: CATSDYRDNGYTF. The CDR3 nucleotides read TGTGCCACCAGTGATTACCGGGACAACGGCTACACCTTC.

The J gene is TRBJ1-4, the V gene TRBV5-1; TRBD1 matches 7 bases. The trim removed 4 bases at V and 11 bases at J, leaving 11 bases unmatched. The CDR3 consists of 14 residues. CDR1 is SGHRS and CDR2 is YFSETQ in the germline V gene. The CDR3 protein is CASSPRTGGGKLFF. CDR3 bases: TGCGCCAGCAGCCCTAGGACAGGCGGGGGGAAACTGTTTTTT.

The chain links TRBV7-2 to TRBJ1-5, with 9 bases identical to TRBD1. This CDR3 contains 14 residues. Germline trimming cut 5 bases from V and 4 bases from J; bases unmatched to any gene: 3. CDR1 is SGHTA, CDR2 FQGNSA, per germline. The DNA of the CDR3 is TGTGCCAGCAGCCAAGGGACAGGGAATCAGCCCCAGCATTTT. Its protein product is CASSQGTGNQPQHF.

This clone is a singleton in its sample. In DNA form, the CDR3 reads TGTGCCAGCAGTTTCCGACCCGAGAGGGTGCAGCCCCAGCATTTT. It codes for CASSFRPERVQPQHF. The rearrangement uses TRBV28 and TRBJ1-5; D gene ambiguous. Trimming took off 3 bases at V and 7 bases at J, with 16 bases between the two ends. This CDR3 region has 15 residues. Germline CDR1 reads MDHEN; CDR2 reads SYDVKM.

The gene calls are TRBV27 and TRBJ1-1; D gene uncertain. Trimming pared 2 bases from V and 1 base from J, leaving 26 bases between. The CDR3 totals 20 residues. Germline CDR1 is MNHEY and CDR2 is SMNVEV (reference sequence). The CDR3 region is CASSLIRFVGMIPENTEAFF. As DNA, the CDR3 is TGTGCCAGCAGTTTAATCAGGTTTGTGGGCATGATACCGGAGAACACTGAAGCTTTCTTT.

The chain combines TRBV3-1 (or the pseudogene TRBV3-2) with TRBJ2-1; no reliable D call. The V end was cut by 3 bases, the J end by 0 bases, with 12 bases between. Per germline, CDR1 LGHDT and CDR2 YNNKEL (reference sequence). This CDR3 comprises 16 residues. This CDR3 reads CASSHRLVSSYNEQFF. DNA for the CDR3: TGTGCCAGCAGCCACCGACTCGTGAGCTCCTACAATGAGCAGTTCTTC.

V and J are TRBV11-3 and TRBJ2-1, with D possibly TRBD2 on 6 matching bases. CDR1 and CDR2 (germline): SGHNT, YENEEA. CDR3 length: 15 amino acids. V lost 5 bases and J lost 1, with 12 bases in between. CDR3 amino acids: CASSPSRGSYNEQFF. CDR3 DNA: TGTGCCAGCAGCCCGAGCCGGGGGTCCTACAATGAGCAGTTCTTC. The whole variable domain, remainder taken from reference TRBV11-3 and TRBJ2-1, is EAGVVQSPRYKIIEKKQPVAFWCNPISGHNTLYWYLQNLGQGPELLIRYENEEAVDDSQLPKDRFSAERLKGVDSTLKIQPAELGDSAVYLCASSPSRGSYNEQFFGPGTRLTVL.

The gene calls are TRBV28 and TRBJ1-2; TRBD1 agrees at 7 bases. V lost 3 bases, J lost 3 bases, and 10 bases stayed unmatched. The CDR3 runs 16 residues. CDR1 and CDR2 from the germline V gene are MDHEN and SYDVKM. Written as DNA, the CDR3 is TGTGCCAGCAGTTTTCTAGGTGAAGGGGGCTACTATGGCTACACCTTC. Its protein product is CASSFLGEGGYYGYTF.

The chain uses TRBV7-2 and TRBJ2-1, with 12 bases identical to TRBD2. This CDR3 contains 17 residues. Germline CDR1 reads SGHTA; CDR2 reads FQGNSA. V was pared by 6 bases and J by 0 bases, with 6 bases of the junction left unmatched. The CDR3 nucleotides are TGTGCCAGCAGAGGACTAGCGGGGCCCTACTCCTACAATGAGCAGTTCTTC. It encodes CASRGLAGPYSYNEQFF.

J is TRBJ1-4 and V is TRBV18; 7 bases map to TRBD1. V trimming: 3 bases; J trimming: 11 bases; junction bases outside the gene matches: 6. The CDR3 sequence is 13 residues long. Germline V gene lookup returns CDR1 KGHSH and CDR2 LQKENI. The CDR3 DNA follows: TGTGCCAGCTCACCCGGTCAGGGGGACAAACTGTTTTTT. Amino acids: CASSPGQGDKLFF.

Only a few counts were recorded for this clone. The chain uses TRBV24-1 and TRBJ1-2; tentatively, D is TRBD1 (5 bases). CDR3 length equals 12 residues. Germline V gives CDR1 KGHDR, CDR2 SFDVKD. Trimming shortened V by 7 bases and J by 4 bases, and 9 bases separated the two germline ends. The CDR3 protein is CATSQGSYGYTF. The CDR3, as DNA: TGTGCCACCAGCCAGGGCTCCTATGGCTACACCTTC.

The rearrangement links TRBV7-2 to TRBJ1-2, with TRBD1 matching over 7 bases. The CDR3 runs to 14 residues. Trimming took 1 base from V and 8 from J; bases not matched to a gene: 7. Germline V lookup: CDR1 SGHTA, CDR2 FQGNSA. The CDR3 DNA follows: TGTGCCAGCAGCTTAGTGGAGGGGGCGGGCGGCTACACCTTC. Protein: CASSLVEGAGGYTF.

This clone was observed a single time. This chain uses TRBV4-1 with TRBJ1-5; D is unresolved. From germline, CDR1 is MGHRA and CDR2 YSYEKL. The CDR3 runs 15 residues. The ends were cut back, 3 bases at V and 7 bases at J, with 16 bases in the middle. Here the CDR3 reads CASSQALSGGQPQHF. The CDR3 region has the DNA TGCGCCAGCAGCCAGGCACTCAGCGGTGGCCAGCCCCAGCATTTT.

This clone was picked up one time. V gene TRBV19 combines with J gene TRBJ2-2, with 7 bases lining up with TRBD2. The CDR3 totals 16 residues. Germline V gene sequence: CDR1 LNHDA, CDR2 SQIVND (reference sequence). The trim removed 3 bases at V and 1 base at J, leaving 5 bases unmatched. This chain's CDR3 is CASSMGRGGNTGELFF. CDR3 nucleotides: TGTGCCAGTAGTATGGGGAGGGGCGGGAACACCGGGGAGCTGTTTTTT. Together with reference TRBV19 and TRBJ2-2, the CDR3 gives the full variable domain: DGGITQSPKYLFRKEGQNVTLSCEQNLNHDAMYWYRQDPGQGLRLIYYSQIVNDFQKGDIAEGYSVSREKKESFPLTVTSAQKNPTAFYLCASSMGRGGNTGELFFGEGSRLTVL.

This chain connects TRBV5-1 to TRBJ2-7; no clear D gene. Germline V CDR1 and CDR2: SGHRS, YFSETQ. The CDR3 consists of 14 residues. Trimming pared 0 bases from V and 3 bases from J, leaving 10 bases between. CDR3 sequence: CASSLDSLNYEQYF. DNA of the CDR3: TGCGCCAGCAGCTTGGACAGCCTGAACTACGAGCAGTACTTC.

The rearrangement uses TRBV6-5 and TRBJ2-1; D perhaps matches TRBD2 (6 bases). V lost 8 bases to trimming and J lost 4 bases, with 15 bases between them. Germline V lookup: CDR1 MNHEY, CDR2 SVGAGI. The length of the CDR3 is 14 residues. CDR3 bases: TGTGCCAGCCGGGTGGGGGAGGTATACAATGAGCAGTTCTTC. It yields the protein CASRVGEVYNEQFF.

The J gene is TRBJ1-2, the V gene TRBV10-3; maybe TRBD1 (5 bases). There are 14 residues in the CDR3. Germline CDR1 reads ENHRY; CDR2 reads SYGVKD. V lost 9 bases to trimming and J lost 5 bases, with 19 bases between them. The DNA for the CDR3 is TGTGCCATAGTTTCTGGTACAGACAGATATGGCTACACCTTC. Translated, it gives CAIVSGTDRYGYTF.

The chain has TRBV6-5 and TRBJ1-3; TRBD1 matches 7 bases. This CDR3 has 13 amino acids. V was pared by 6 bases and J by 4 bases, with 3 bases of the junction left unmatched. Germline values: CDR1 MNHEY, CDR2 SVGAGI. CDR3 coding DNA: TGTGCCAGCAGAAGGACAGGAGGAAACACCATATATTTT. This sequence encodes CASRRTGGNTIYF.

This clone was counted a few times. The rearrangement links TRBV29-1 to TRBJ2-1; TRBD1 matches at 7 bases. The V gene's germline CDR1 is SQVTM and CDR2 ANQGSEA. The V segment lost 6 bases and the J segment 9 bases; nucleotides outside the gene matches: 8. The CDR3 covers 12 residues. In nucleotides, the CDR3 is TGCAGCGTCTCCACAGGGGCCTCTGAGCAGTTCTTC. It codes for CSVSTGASEQFF.

As DNA, the CDR3 is TGTGCCAGCAGTTCCAGTTCTGGCTACACCTTC. It specifies CASSSSSGYTF. V is TRBV28 and J is TRBJ1-2, with D hard to call. V lost 4 bases, J lost 7 bases, and 7 bases lay in between. The length of the CDR3 is 11 residues. Germline assignment: CDR1 MDHEN and CDR2 SYDVKM.